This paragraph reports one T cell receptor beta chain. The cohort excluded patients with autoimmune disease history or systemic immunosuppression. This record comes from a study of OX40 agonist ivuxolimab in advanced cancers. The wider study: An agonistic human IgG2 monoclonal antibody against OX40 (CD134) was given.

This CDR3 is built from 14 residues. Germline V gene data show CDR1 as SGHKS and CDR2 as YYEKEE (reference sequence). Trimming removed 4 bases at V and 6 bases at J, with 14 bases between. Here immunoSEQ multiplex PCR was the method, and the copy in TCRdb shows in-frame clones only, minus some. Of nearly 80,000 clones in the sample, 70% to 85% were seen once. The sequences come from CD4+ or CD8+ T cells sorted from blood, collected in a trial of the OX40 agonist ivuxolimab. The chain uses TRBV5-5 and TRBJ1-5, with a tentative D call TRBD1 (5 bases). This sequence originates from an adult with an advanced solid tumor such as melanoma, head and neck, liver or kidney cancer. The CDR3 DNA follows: TGTGCCAGCAGCCCGTGGGGGGTGGCTCAGCCCCAGCATTTT. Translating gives CASSPWGVAQPQHF.